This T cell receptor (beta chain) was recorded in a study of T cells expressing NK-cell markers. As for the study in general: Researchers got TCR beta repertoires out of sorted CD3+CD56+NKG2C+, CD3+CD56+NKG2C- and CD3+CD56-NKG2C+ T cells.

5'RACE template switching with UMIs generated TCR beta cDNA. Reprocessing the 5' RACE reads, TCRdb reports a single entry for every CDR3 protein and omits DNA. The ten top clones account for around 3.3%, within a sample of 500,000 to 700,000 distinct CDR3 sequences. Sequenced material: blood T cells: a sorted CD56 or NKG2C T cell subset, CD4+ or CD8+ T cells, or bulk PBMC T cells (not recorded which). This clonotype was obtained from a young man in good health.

CDR3: CASSPGPARPNYGYTF. This chain connects TRBV6-1 to TRBJ1-2. Germline V gene data show CDR1 as MNHNS and CDR2 as SASEGT. The CDR3 loop spans 16 amino acids.